This T cell receptor beta chain was sequenced during a study of blood T cells in healthy people across ages. General study points: For the donors, CMV status was unknown and possibly confounded expanded clonotype changes. Among T cells, TCR beta diversity per million cells dropped roughly linearly as age rose.

This clonotype was picked up many times. Its antigen remains unidentified. V lost 3 bases and J 3 bases, leaving 5 bases between the germline ends. This CDR3 has 12 residues. At least 6 micrograms of total RNA were extracted per sample. A sample-barcoded 5' primer and a J-beta primer mix were used in a second PCR of roughly 6 to 11 cycles. Each cDNA molecule was tagged by a template-switch adaptor with 12 random nucleotides. Using its own MiXCR run on the 5' RACE reads, TCRdb lists one record per CDR3 protein. The sample consists of about 1,500,000 distinct CDR3 sequences, roughly 27% of them appearing once.

The clonotype comes from a woman aged 25 to 45 in good health. Sequenced input: blood. This chain uses TRBV12-3 or TRBV12-4 with TRBJ1-1; D not resolved. CDR3 amino acids: CASSLGYTEAFF. CDR3 DNA sequence: TGTGCCAGCAGTTTGGGGTACACTGAAGCTTTCTTT.